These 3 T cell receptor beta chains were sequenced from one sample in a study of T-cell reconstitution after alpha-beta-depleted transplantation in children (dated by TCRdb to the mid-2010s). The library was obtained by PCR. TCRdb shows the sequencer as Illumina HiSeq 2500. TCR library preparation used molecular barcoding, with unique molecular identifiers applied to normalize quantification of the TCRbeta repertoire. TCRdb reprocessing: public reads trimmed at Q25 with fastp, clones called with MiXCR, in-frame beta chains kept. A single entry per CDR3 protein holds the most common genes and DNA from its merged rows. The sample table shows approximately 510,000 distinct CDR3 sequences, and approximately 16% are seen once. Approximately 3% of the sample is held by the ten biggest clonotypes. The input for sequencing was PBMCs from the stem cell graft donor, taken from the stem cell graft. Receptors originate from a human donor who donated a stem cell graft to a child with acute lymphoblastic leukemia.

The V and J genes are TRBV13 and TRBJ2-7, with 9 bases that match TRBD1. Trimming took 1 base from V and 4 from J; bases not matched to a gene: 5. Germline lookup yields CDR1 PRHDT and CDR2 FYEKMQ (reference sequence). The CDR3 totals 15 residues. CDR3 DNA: TGTGCCAGCAGCTTAGCGGGGACAGGGAGATACGAGCAGTACTTC. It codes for CASSLAGTGRYEQYF.

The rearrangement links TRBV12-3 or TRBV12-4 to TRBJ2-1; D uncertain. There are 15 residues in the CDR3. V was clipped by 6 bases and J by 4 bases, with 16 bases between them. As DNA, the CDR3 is TGTGCCAGCAGGCCCCGGGTCGTCCGATACAATGAGCAGTTCTTC. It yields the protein CASRPRVVRYNEQFF.

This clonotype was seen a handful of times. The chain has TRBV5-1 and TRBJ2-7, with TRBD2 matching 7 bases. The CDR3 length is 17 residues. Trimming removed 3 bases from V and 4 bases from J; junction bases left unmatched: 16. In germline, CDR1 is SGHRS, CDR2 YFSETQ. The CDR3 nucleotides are TGCGCCAGCAGCTACGGGACGGGAGGCCCTTGGGTATACGAGCAGTACTTC. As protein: CASSYGTGGPWVYEQYF.